This TCR beta chain was identified in a study of blood T cell repertoires in COVID-19. Original handling: Nucleated cell counts were estimated from reference gene primer amplification. Libraries were prepared by immunoSEQ multiplex PCR; TCRdb keeps only in-frame clonotypes and omits some of them. V and J calls and clone size are those listed in that table; D and trimming were worked out from the DNA. The profile shows approximately 350,000 clones, 80% to 90% of them singletons. Per the germline V gene, CDR1 is SGHDT and CDR2 is YYEEEE. The CDR3 has 14 residues. Trimming removed 4 bases from V and 4 bases from J; junction bases left unmatched: 3. Note on this clone: The identical CDR3 is also encoded by other nucleotide sequences in the sample.

V gene TRBV5-6 combines with J gene TRBJ1-3, with 9 bases that match TRBD1. Sequencing was carried out using peripheral blood. This TCR was sampled from a woman aged 55-70 years with COVID-19, enrolled during active disease. CDR3 loop: CASSLGTGGNTIYF. The CDR3 DNA sequence: TGTGCCAGCAGCCTTGGGACAGGGGGAAACACCATATATTTT.